This is a list of T cell receptor beta chains from one sample in a study of blood T cell repertoires in COVID-19. Sequencing was performed with immunoSEQ multiplex PCR; in TCRdb, only in-frame clones are kept and a portion is missing. The table includes 450,000 or so clones, about 88% detected once. Sequencing was performed on peripheral blood. All receptors derive from a man between 18 and 35 years old with COVID-19, enrolled during active disease. The CDR3 runs from the conserved cysteine through the conserved F or W. A D gene is named only where the DNA matches it firmly. Clone size is not always given. Where it is, it says once, few, many or a class for expanded clones.

len | j_gene | abundance | d_gene | v_gene | CDR3aa | CDR3nt
15 | TRBJ2-1 | - | TRBD2 | TRBV19 | CASSITSGAYNEQFF | TGTGCCAGTAGTATTACTAGCGGGGCCTACAATGAGCAGTTCTTC
12 | TRBJ2-2 | many | TRBD1 | TRBV30 | CASDRGRVELFF | TGTGCCTCCGACAGGGGGAGGGTGGAGCTGTTTTTT
18 | TRBJ2-2 | - | TRBD2 | TRBV28 | CASSTPRASGSRGGELFF | TGTGCCAGCAGCACCCCCCGTGCTAGCGGGAGTCGTGGCGGGGAGCTGTTTTTT
18 | TRBJ2-1 | - | TRBD2 | TRBV5-1 | CASSPSSSGRYALEEQFF | TGCGCCAGCAGCCCCTCGTCTAGCGGGAGGTACGCTTTGGAAGAGCAGTTCTTC
15 | TRBJ2-5 | - | TRBD2 | TRBV5-1 | CASSLVLAGVETQYF | TGCGCCAGCAGCTTGGTCCTAGCGGGGGTGGAGACCCAGTACTTC
15 | TRBJ1-2 | - | TRBD1 | TRBV9 | CASSVGDRADYGYTF | TGTGCCAGCAGCGTAGGGGACAGGGCGGACTATGGCTACACCTTC
17 | TRBJ1-6 | - | - | TRBV21-1 | CASSKVRGGAARSPLHF | TGTGCCAGCAGCAAGGTTCGCGGGGGGGCCGCACGATCACCCCTCCACTTT
16 | TRBJ2-1 | many | TRBD2 | TRBV11-3 | CASSLGVAGVENEQFF | TGTGCCAGCAGCTTAGGAGTTGCGGGAGTTGAAAATGAGCAGTTCTTC
14 | TRBJ2-7 | - | - | TRBV6-5 | CASWSPPGYYEQYF | TGTGCCAGCTGGTCCCCCCCGGGGTACTACGAGCAGTACTTC
17 | TRBJ2-5 | once | - | TRBV18 | CASSPKGVQAGWETQYF | TGTGCCAGCTCACCAAAGGGAGTACAGGCGGGATGGGAGACCCAGTACTTC
15 | TRBJ1-1 | - | - | TRBV7-9 | CASSLTRPVNTEAFF | TGTGCCAGCAGCTTAACGAGGCCAGTGAACACTGAAGCTTTCTTT